The 23 T cell receptor beta chains below come from one sample, sequenced in a study of prognosis after radiotherapy for stage I lung cancer. Template was genomic DNA; TCR beta CDR3 amplified in two multiplex PCR rounds. Gene-specific TRBV and TRBJ primers were used in PCR round one. TCRdb re-derived calls from the multiplex PCR reads in MiXCR, one entry per CDR3 protein. The sample shows over 15,000 distinct CDR3 sequences, 50% of them seen only once. The source material was PBMCs, sampled before or after stereotactic body radiation therapy (not recorded which). The receptors shown here come from a donor aged 50 or older with non-small cell lung cancer.

This clonotype was counted ten times or more. The genes are TRBV2 and TRBJ2-3, with 15 bases fitting TRBD2. The germline V gene has CDR1 SNHLY and CDR2 FYNNEI. With V trimmed by 8 bases and J by 4 bases, 1 base remained unmatched. The CDR3 runs 14 residues. Here the CDR3 reads CASGTSGRSDTQYF. The CDR3 DNA sequence: TGTGCCAGCGGGACTAGCGGGAGGTCAGATACGCAGTATTTT.

This clonotype turned up a few times. A much larger clone sits a single nucleotide away, making a read error possible. The V gene is TRBV19, the J gene TRBJ2-6, with 10 positions matching TRBD1. Germline CDR1 is LNHDA and CDR2 is SQIVND (reference sequence). Losses at the gene ends were 6 bases for V and 6 bases for J; bases not matched to a gene: 11. The CDR3 loop spans 17 amino acids. CDR3 bases: TGTGCCAGTAGCGCCGGGACAGGGGTTGCTGAGGCCAACGTCCTGACTTTC. Protein: CASSAGTGVAEANVLTF.

The genes are TRBV11-2 and TRBJ1-2; 7 nucleotides align to TRBD1. The V gene's germline CDR1 is SGHAT and CDR2 FQNNGV. CDR3 length: 15 residues. J gave up 5 bases and V 1 base, and 7 bases lay outside the gene matches. CDR3 sequence: CASSLVGGQTYGYTF. CDR3 sequence (DNA): TGTGCCAGCAGCTTAGTGGGGGGACAGACTTATGGCTACACCTTC.

The CDR3 nucleotides are TGCGCCATCGGACAGTGCGATAACTATGGCTACACCTTC. Protein: CAIGQCDNYGYTF. This chain joins TRBV5-1 and TRBJ1-2, with D possibly being TRBD1 (6 bases). V shed 9 bases and J shed 1 base, with 13 bases lying between them. This CDR3 region has 13 residues. Germline loops: CDR1 SGHRS, CDR2 YFSETQ.

This clonotype has a count of ten or more. This sequence joins TRBV10-3 and TRBJ2-7, with TRBD1 matching 10 bases. Germline V CDR1 and CDR2: ENHRY, SYGVKD. This CDR3 is 14 amino acids long. The J segment lost 1 base and the V segment lost 10 bases, leaving 7 bases of the junction unmatched. CDR3 sequence: CATAGDRGSYEQYF. The CDR3, as DNA: TGTGCCACCGCAGGGGACAGGGGATCCTACGAGCAGTACTTC.

Many counts were recorded for this clonotype. CDR3 in DNA: TGTGCCACCAGCAGACAGACTGGGGCCAACGTCCTGACTTTC. Its translation: CATSRQTGANVLTF. V is TRBV15 and J is TRBJ2-6; unclear D gene. CDR3 length equals 14 residues. V lost 2 bases and J 2 bases, leaving 4 bases between the germline ends. Germline V lookup: CDR1 LNHNV, CDR2 YYDKDF (reference sequence). The full variable domain, in which reference TRBV15 and TRBJ2-6 provide the parts outside the CDR3, is DAMVIQNPRYQVTQFGKPVTLSCSQTLNHNVMYWYQQKSSQAPKLLFHYYDKDFNNEADTPDNFQSRRPNTSFCFLDIRSPGLGDTAMYLCATSRQTGANVLTFGAGSRLTVL.

A word on this clonotype: A far larger clone lies a single base away; this is likely a read error. V usage is TRBV6-4 and J usage is TRBJ2-7; TRBD1 is a possible D gene (5 bases). The length of the CDR3 is 12 residues. V was cut by 7 bases and J by 6 bases, with 13 bases left in between. Germline CDR1 and CDR2: MRHNA and SNTAGT. CDR3 loop: CASIPSGIEQYF. The CDR3 nucleotides read TGTGCCAGCATTCCCTCAGGGATCGAGCAGTACTTC.

This clonotype came up once. The chain joins TRBV5-1 to TRBJ1-5, with TRBD1 as a possible D gene (6 bases). The CDR3 loop spans 15 amino acids. Germline loops: CDR1 SGHRS, CDR2 YFSETQ. V was clipped by 0 bases and J by 4 bases, with 11 bases between them. CDR3 nucleotides: TGCGCCAGCAGCTTGGAACCACAGGGAAATCAGCCCCAGCATTTT. This gives the protein CASSLEPQGNQPQHF.

Of note for this clonotype: At one end the junction does not follow the germline gene, possibly because of a read error. The V gene is TRBV28, the J gene TRBJ2-5; 11 bases align to TRBD1. CDR3 length equals 15 residues. Germline CDR1 MDHEN, CDR2 SYDVKM. The CDR3 is CVSSTPDRGQGTQHF. The CDR3 nucleotides are TGTGTCAGCAGTACCCCGGACAGGGGGCAGGGGACCCAGCACTTC.

The chain carries TRBV7-9 and TRBJ1-2, with TRBD1 identical over 8 bases. V shed 6 bases, J shed 8 bases, and the junction held 14 bases outside the gene matches. Germline CDR1 is SEHNR and CDR2 is FQNEAQ (reference sequence). This CDR3 has 15 amino acids. This chain's CDR3 is CASSPPTGDVDGYTF. CDR3 in DNA: TGTGCCAGCAGTCCTCCGACAGGGGATGTAGACGGCTACACCTTC.

This clonotype has ten or more counts. V usage is TRBV6-1 and J usage is TRBJ2-3; 11 bases are shared with TRBD2. Germline V gene lookup returns CDR1 MNHNS and CDR2 SASEGT. V shed 8 bases, J shed 0 bases, and the junction held 4 bases outside the gene matches. The CDR3 is 15 amino acids. The CDR3 here is CASQTSGASTDTQYF. The CDR3, as DNA: TGTGCCAGCCAGACTAGCGGGGCTAGCACAGATACGCAGTATTTT.

V gene TRBV28 combines with J gene TRBJ1-4; 8 bases match TRBD1. V shed 8 bases, J shed 6 bases, and the junction held 8 bases outside the gene matches. The length of the CDR3 is 14 residues. Germline CDR1 MDHEN, CDR2 SYDVKM. CDR3 in amino acids: CASQPPGQDEKLFF. In DNA, the CDR3 is TGTGCCAGCCAACCACCGGGACAGGATGAAAAACTGTTTTTT. Drawing the rest from reference TRBV28 and TRBJ1-4, the complete variable domain is DVKVTQSSRYLVKRTGEKVFLECVQDMDHENMFWYRQDPGLGLRLIYFSYDVKMKEKGDIPEGYSVSREKKERFSLILESASTNQTSMYLCASQPPGQDEKLFFGSGTQLSVL.

This chain links TRBV7-9 with TRBJ2-3, with 9 bases lining up with TRBD2. The CDR3 extends over 16 amino acids. Germline CDR1 is SEHNR and CDR2 is FQNEAQ (reference sequence). J gave up 2 bases and V 7 bases, and 10 bases lay outside the gene matches. CDR3 amino acids: CASILLPSGTTDTQYF. For the CDR3, the DNA is TGTGCCAGCATCCTACTACCTAGCGGGACCACAGATACGCAGTATTTT.

Notes on this clonotype: A far larger clone differs by one base, so this is likely a read error. The V call is TRBV7-9, the J call TRBJ2-2; unclear D gene. The CDR3 consists of 14 residues. Germline V gene sequence: CDR1 SEHNR, CDR2 FQNEAQ (reference sequence). Trimming stripped 10 bases from V and 1 base from J, with 13 bases between. The CDR3 loop reads CAIKGTRNTGELFF. The CDR3 region has the DNA TGTGCCATCAAGGGTACTCGGAACACCGGGGAGCTGTTTTTT.

Concerning this clonotype: The conserved closing phenylalanine or tryptophan is absent in this CDR3, likely reflecting a read error. The DNA is omitted, as the CDR3 cannot be located on it reliably, and the CDR3 follows TCRdb's listing. The chain couples TRBV7-9 to TRBJ1-2; the table's TRBD1 call for D was not verified on the DNA. Germline loops: CDR1 SEHNR, CDR2 FQNEAQ (reference sequence). The CDR3 is 15 residues long, counting both termini. CDR3: CASSPPGQTNYGYNL.

Turning to this clonotype: One junction end does not reproduce the germline sequence, and a read error may be involved. The chain employs TRBV4-1 and TRBJ2-7; no clear D. CDR3 length: 14 residues. CDR1 and CDR2 from the germline V gene are MGHRA and YSYEKL. This CDR3 is CASSQDVRSYEQYF. DNA for the CDR3: TGCGCCAGCAGTCAAGATGTCAGGTCCTACGAGCAGTACTTC.

This clonotype was observed a single time. A far larger clone is off by one base, so a read error is likely. The chain employs TRBV6-6 and TRBJ2-1, with D unclear. This CDR3 region has 15 residues. Trimming pared 5 bases from V and 0 bases from J, leaving 11 bases between. Germline CDR1 is MNHNY and CDR2 is SVGAGI (reference sequence). CDR3 sequence (DNA): TGTGCCAGCAGTAAAGAGGCGTACTCCTACAATGAGCAGTTCTTC. This codes for CASSKEAYSYNEQFF.

As regards this clonotype: At one boundary the junction diverges from the germline segment, which might be a read error. The chain is built from TRBV27 and TRBJ2-7; TRBD2 aligns across 11 bases. CDR1 is MNHEY, CDR2 SMNVEV, per germline (reference sequence). This CDR3 comprises 16 residues. The CDR3 spells CASKGLAVERDYEHYF. CDR3 bases: TGTGCCAGCAAGGGACTAGCGGTAGAGAGAGACTACGAGCATTACTTC.

In this sample, this clonotype turned up many times. The rearrangement joins TRBV9 to TRBJ2-5, with 14 bases matching TRBD2. Trimming took 4 bases from V and 5 from J; bases not matched to a gene: 7. Germline V gives CDR1 SGDLS, CDR2 YYNGEE. CDR3 size: 16 residues. CDR3 residues: CASSPRTSGRPETQYF. The CDR3 DNA is TGTGCCAGCAGCCCTCGGACTAGCGGGAGGCCGGAGACCCAGTACTTC.

This clonotype was seen a few times. J is TRBJ1-4 and V is TRBV5-4; maybe TRBD1 (6 bases). The V end lost 3 bases, the J end lost 3 bases, and 9 bases lay between the germline ends. From germline, CDR1 is SGHNT and CDR2 YYREEE (reference sequence). The CDR3 totals 14 residues. The CDR3: CASSSGTSNEKLFF. CDR3 DNA: TGTGCCAGCAGCTCCGGGACATCTAATGAAAAACTGTTTTTT.

This clonotype was observed once. The chain carries TRBV11-3 and TRBJ1-2; possibly TRBD1 for D (5 bases). V was trimmed by 0 bases and J by 0 bases, leaving 11 bases between them. Germline V lookup: CDR1 SGHNT, CDR2 YENEEA. This CDR3 contains 16 residues. The CDR3 here is CASSLEGRQSNYGYTF. CDR3 coding DNA: TGTGCCAGCAGCTTAGAGGGTCGACAGTCTAACTATGGCTACACCTTC. The variable domain in full, completed from reference TRBV11-3 and TRBJ1-2, reads EAGVVQSPRYKIIEKKQPVAFWCNPISGHNTLYWYLQNLGQGPELLIRYENEEAVDDSQLPKDRFSAERLKGVDSTLKIQPAELGDSAVYLCASSLEGRQSNYGYTFGSGTRLTVV.

As regards this clonotype: A much larger clone sits a single nucleotide away, making a read error possible. The chain links TRBV5-1 to TRBJ1-2; D not certain. In germline, CDR1 is SGHRS, CDR2 YFSETQ. The CDR3 has 12 residues. The V gene lost 0 bases and the J gene lost 6 bases, with 6 bases spanning the gap. CDR3 sequence reads: CASSLDGNGYTF. The CDR3, as DNA: TGCGCCAGCAGCTTGGACGGCAATGGCTACACCTTC.

On this clonotype itself: A far larger clone is a single base away, which makes a read error likely. The chain recombines TRBV11-2 with TRBJ1-2; a weak D match, TRBD1 (5 bases). V gave up 5 bases and J gave up 5 bases, with 12 bases separating them. This CDR3 contains 13 residues. Germline CDR1 reads SGHAT; CDR2 reads FQNNGV. The CDR3 region has the DNA TGTGCCAGCAGCAACACAGGACATTATGGCTACACCTTC. This gives the protein CASSNTGHYGYTF.